A selection of T cell receptor beta chains follows, all from one sample in a study of cytomegalovirus exposure and HLA in healthy donors. Assay: immunoSEQ multiplex PCR; the TCRdb copy retains only in-frame clones and omits some. Among 200,000 to 250,000 clones, over 65% were seen once, and the ten largest hold 1% to 1.5%. The sequencing input was PBMCs. These receptors originate from a human donor in good health. The CDR3 runs from the conserved cysteine through the conserved F or W. Fields, in order: V gene, D gene, clone size, J gene, CDR3 DNA, CDR3 protein. D genes are given only for firm matches. Part of the rows lack a size; the others show once, few, many or a class for expanded clones.

v_gene: TRBV18; d_gene: .; abundance: .; j_gene: TRBJ2-3; CDR3nt: TGTGCCAGCTCACCACTAACAGGGAGAAGTGTAATGGATACGCAGTATTTT; CDR3aa: CASSPLTGRSVMDTQYF
v_gene: TRBV6-6; d_gene: TRBD2; abundance: once; j_gene: TRBJ2-5; CDR3nt: TGTGCCAGCAGGTATATCCCCGCGGGAGGGCCGGAGACCCAGTACTTC; CDR3aa: CASRYIPAGGPETQYF
v_gene: TRBV27; d_gene: .; abundance: few; j_gene: TRBJ2-7; CDR3nt: TGTGCCAGCAGTTTATCTCGGGATAACTACGAGCAGTACTTC; CDR3aa: CASSLSRDNYEQYF
v_gene: TRBV7-6; d_gene: .; abundance: few; j_gene: TRBJ2-5; CDR3nt: TGTGCCAGCAGCTTAGCGGGGTTCCAGGGCCAAGAGACCCAGTACTTC; CDR3aa: CASSLAGFQGQETQYF
v_gene: TRBV30; d_gene: .; abundance: .; j_gene: TRBJ1-1; CDR3nt: TGTGCCTGGAGTAGGGGCGGGGACACTGAAGCTTTCTTT; CDR3aa: CAWSRGGDTEAFF
v_gene: TRBV7-2; d_gene: TRBD1; abundance: .; j_gene: TRBJ1-1; CDR3nt: TGTGCCAGCAGCCCTGGGGGGCTTGACAGGGGCACTGAAGCTTTCTTT; CDR3aa: CASSPGGLDRGTEAFF
v_gene: TRBV10-3; d_gene: TRBD2; abundance: few; j_gene: TRBJ2-7; CDR3nt: TGTGCCATCAGTGGTCTAGCGGGAGGAGAGCAGTACTTC; CDR3aa: CAISGLAGGEQYF
v_gene: TRBV4-2; d_gene: .; abundance: .; j_gene: TRBJ2-1; CDR3nt: TGTGCCAGCAGCCAAGTCGCGGGTCAGGACAATGAGCAGTTCTTC; CDR3aa: CASSQVAGQDNEQFF
v_gene: TRBV9; d_gene: .; abundance: .; j_gene: TRBJ1-1; CDR3nt: TGTGCCAGCAGCGAAGTCGAGGATTCTTACACTGAAGCTTTCTTT; CDR3aa: CASSEVEDSYTEAFF
v_gene: TRBV6-4; d_gene: TRBD2; abundance: .; j_gene: TRBJ2-3; CDR3nt: TGTGCCAGCAGTAGGGCGGGAGTGGAAACAGATACGCAGTATTTT; CDR3aa: CASSRAGVETDTQYF
v_gene: TRBV11-1; d_gene: TRBD1; abundance: .; j_gene: TRBJ2-7; CDR3nt: TGTGCCAGCAGCTTGCACAGGGGTCCCTACGAGCAGTACTTC; CDR3aa: CASSLHRGPYEQYF
v_gene: TRBV18; d_gene: TRBD2; abundance: .; j_gene: TRBJ2-1; CDR3nt: TGTGCCAGCTCACGGGTAGCGGGAGCAGACAATGAGCAGTTCTTC; CDR3aa: CASSRVAGADNEQFF
v_gene: TRBV4-3; d_gene: TRBD1; abundance: .; j_gene: TRBJ2-5; CDR3nt: TGCGCCAGCAGCCAAGGCCTCGGGACAGTGCAAGAGACCCAGTACTTC; CDR3aa: CASSQGLGTVQETQYF
v_gene: TRBV7-2; d_gene: TRBD2; abundance: .; j_gene: TRBJ2-1; CDR3nt: TGTGCCAGCAGCTTAGCGTTATCTAGGCTAGCGGCGTACAATGAGCAGTTCTTC; CDR3aa: CASSLALSRLAAYNEQFF
v_gene: TRBV2; d_gene: .; abundance: .; j_gene: TRBJ2-4; CDR3nt: TGTGCCAGCAGTGAAGACCTACTAGCCAAAAACATTCAGTACTTC; CDR3aa: CASSEDLLAKNIQYF
v_gene: TRBV6-6; d_gene: .; abundance: .; j_gene: TRBJ2-2; CDR3nt: TGTGCCAGCAGTTCCAGGGGAAGCGTCGGCACCGGGGAGCTGTTTTTT; CDR3aa: CASSSRGSVGTGELFF
v_gene: TRBV10-1; d_gene: .; abundance: .; j_gene: TRBJ2-2; CDR3nt: TGCGCCAGCAGAGGCGTATGTGGGCTGACGAACACCGGGGAGCTGTTTTTT; CDR3aa: CASRGVCGLTNTGELFF
v_gene: TRBV10-3; d_gene: TRBD1; abundance: .; j_gene: TRBJ1-4; CDR3nt: TGTGCCATCAGTGAGGACAGGGCCGGTAGCTTAAATGAAAAACTGTTTTTT; CDR3aa: CAISEDRAGSLNEKLFF
v_gene: TRBV19; d_gene: .; abundance: .; j_gene: TRBJ1-4; CDR3nt: TGTGCCACCAAGGAGGGGCGAGCTAATGAAAAACTGTTTTTT; CDR3aa: CATKEGRANEKLFF
v_gene: TRBV27; d_gene: TRBD2; abundance: .; j_gene: TRBJ2-1; CDR3nt: TGTGCCAGCAGTTCCCCGGGACTAGCGGGAGGTCGGAATGAGCAGTTCTTC; CDR3aa: CASSSPGLAGGRNEQFF
v_gene: TRBV4-2; d_gene: .; abundance: .; j_gene: TRBJ2-5; CDR3nt: TGTGCCAGCAGCCAATTTTCCGGACACTTTCTAGTGGAGACCCAGTACTTC; CDR3aa: CASSQFSGHFLVETQYF
v_gene: TRBV6-1; d_gene: TRBD1; abundance: .; j_gene: TRBJ2-6; CDR3nt: TGTGCCAGCAGTGAACAGGGGGCCTCTGGGGCCAACGTCCTGACTTTC; CDR3aa: CASSEQGASGANVLTF
v_gene: TRBV27; d_gene: .; abundance: .; j_gene: TRBJ2-7; CDR3nt: TGTGCCAGCTTACCACAAGCGGACAGCTCCTACGAGCAGTACTTC; CDR3aa: CASLPQADSSYEQYF
v_gene: TRBV2; d_gene: TRBD1; abundance: .; j_gene: TRBJ1-5; CDR3nt: TGTGCCAGCGGCGGGACAGGGGGCTGGGGACAGCCCCAGCATTTT; CDR3aa: CASGGTGGWGQPQHF
v_gene: TRBV30; d_gene: .; abundance: .; j_gene: TRBJ2-5; CDR3nt: TGTGCCGTGGACACCCGGGAGACCCAGTACTTC; CDR3aa: CAVDTRETQYF
v_gene: TRBV27; d_gene: TRBD2; abundance: .; j_gene: TRBJ2-1; CDR3nt: TGTGCCAGCAGTTGGTCTGGACTAGCGAACAATGAGCAGTTCTTC; CDR3aa: CASSWSGLANNEQFF
v_gene: TRBV6-1; d_gene: TRBD1; abundance: .; j_gene: TRBJ1-2; CDR3nt: TGTGCCAGCAGTGGGACAGGGTATGGCTACACCTTC; CDR3aa: CASSGTGYGYTF
v_gene: TRBV28; d_gene: TRBD2; abundance: .; j_gene: TRBJ2-2; CDR3nt: TGTGCCAGCAGTTCTAGCGGAGGCACCGGGGAGCTGTTTTTT; CDR3aa: CASSSSGGTGELFF
v_gene: TRBV4-1; d_gene: .; abundance: .; j_gene: TRBJ2-5; CDR3nt: TGCGCCAGCAGCCACCGCAGACAGCCCCAAGAGACCCAGTACTTC; CDR3aa: CASSHRRQPQETQYF